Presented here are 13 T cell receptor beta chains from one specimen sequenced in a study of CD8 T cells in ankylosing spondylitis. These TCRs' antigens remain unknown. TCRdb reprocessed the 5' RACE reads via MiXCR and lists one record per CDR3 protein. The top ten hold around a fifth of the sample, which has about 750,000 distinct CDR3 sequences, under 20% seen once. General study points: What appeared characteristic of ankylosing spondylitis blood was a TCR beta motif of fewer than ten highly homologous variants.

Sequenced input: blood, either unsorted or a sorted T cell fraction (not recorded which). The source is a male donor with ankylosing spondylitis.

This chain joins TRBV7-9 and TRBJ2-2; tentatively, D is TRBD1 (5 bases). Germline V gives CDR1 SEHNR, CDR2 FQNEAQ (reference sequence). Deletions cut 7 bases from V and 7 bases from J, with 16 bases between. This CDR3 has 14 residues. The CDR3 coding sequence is TGTGCCAGCATTGGGGCTGGTTTGAGCGGGGAGCTGTTTTTT. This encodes CASIGAGLSGELFF.

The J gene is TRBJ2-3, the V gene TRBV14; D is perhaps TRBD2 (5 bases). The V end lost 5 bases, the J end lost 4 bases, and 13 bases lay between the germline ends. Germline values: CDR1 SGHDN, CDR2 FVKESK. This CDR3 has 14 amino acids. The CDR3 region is CASSDSALADTQYF. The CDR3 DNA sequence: TGTGCCAGCAGCGATAGCGCCCTGGCAGATACGCAGTATTTT.

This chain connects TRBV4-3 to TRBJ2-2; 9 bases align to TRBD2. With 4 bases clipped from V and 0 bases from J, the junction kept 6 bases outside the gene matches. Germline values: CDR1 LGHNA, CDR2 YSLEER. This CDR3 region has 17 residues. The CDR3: CASSRLSGGTNTGELFF. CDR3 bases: TGCGCCAGCAGCCGGCTCAGCGGGGGGACGAACACCGGGGAGCTGTTTTTT.

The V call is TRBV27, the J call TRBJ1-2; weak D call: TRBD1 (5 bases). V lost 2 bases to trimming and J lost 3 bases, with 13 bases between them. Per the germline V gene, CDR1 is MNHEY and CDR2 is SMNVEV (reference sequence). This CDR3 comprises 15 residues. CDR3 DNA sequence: TGTGCCAGCAGTTTAAGGTCAGGGCTCGACTATGGCTACACCTTC. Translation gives CASSLRSGLDYGYTF.

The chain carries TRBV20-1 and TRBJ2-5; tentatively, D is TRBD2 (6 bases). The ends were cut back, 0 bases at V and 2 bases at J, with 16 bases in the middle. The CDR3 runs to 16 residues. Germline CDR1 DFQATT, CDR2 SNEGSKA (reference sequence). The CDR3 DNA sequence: TGCAGTGCTAGAGATTACGCCGGGAGCACTCAAGAGACCCAGTACTTC. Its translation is CSARDYAGSTQETQYF.

CDR3 residues: CASSPPGGIQETQYF. CDR3 nucleotide sequence: TGTGCCAGCAGCCCCCCGGGCGGAATACAAGAGACCCAGTACTTC. The rearrangement joins TRBV12-3 or TRBV12-4 to TRBJ2-5; no clear D. CDR3 size: 15 residues. Deletions cut 6 bases from V and 2 bases from J, with 16 bases between.

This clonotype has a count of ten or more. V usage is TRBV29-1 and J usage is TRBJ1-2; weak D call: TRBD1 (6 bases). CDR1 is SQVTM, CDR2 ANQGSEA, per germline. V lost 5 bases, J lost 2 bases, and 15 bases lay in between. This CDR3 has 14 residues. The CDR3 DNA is TGCAGCGTTTTTGGGCAGGGGCTAAACTATGGCTACACCTTC. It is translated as CSVFGQGLNYGYTF.

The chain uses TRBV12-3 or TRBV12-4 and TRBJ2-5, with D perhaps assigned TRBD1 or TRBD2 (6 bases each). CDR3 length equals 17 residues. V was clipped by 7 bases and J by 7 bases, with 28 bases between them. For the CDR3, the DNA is TGTGCCAGCATACCTGGGGGTGGCGGGACACTGACCAGGACCCAGTACTTC. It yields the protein CASIPGGGGTLTRTQYF.

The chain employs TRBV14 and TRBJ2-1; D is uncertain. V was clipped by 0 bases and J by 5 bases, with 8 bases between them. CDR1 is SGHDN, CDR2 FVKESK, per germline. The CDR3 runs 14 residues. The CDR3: CASSQDSRDNEQFF. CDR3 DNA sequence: TGTGCCAGCAGCCAAGACTCAAGGGACAATGAGCAGTTCTTC.

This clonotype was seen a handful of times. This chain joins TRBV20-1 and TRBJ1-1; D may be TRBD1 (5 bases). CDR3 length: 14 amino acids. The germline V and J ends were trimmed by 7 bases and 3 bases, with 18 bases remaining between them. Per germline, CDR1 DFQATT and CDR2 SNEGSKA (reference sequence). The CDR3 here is CSGLRPGPYTEAFF. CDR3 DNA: TGCAGTGGCCTACGACCGGGACCGTACACTGAAGCTTTCTTT.

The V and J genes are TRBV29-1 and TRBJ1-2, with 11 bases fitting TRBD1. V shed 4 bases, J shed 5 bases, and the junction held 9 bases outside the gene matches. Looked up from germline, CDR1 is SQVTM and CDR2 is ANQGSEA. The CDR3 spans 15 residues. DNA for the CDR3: TGCAGCGTTGGGACAGGGGGCTCGATTGGGTATGGCTACACCTTC. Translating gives CSVGTGGSIGYGYTF.

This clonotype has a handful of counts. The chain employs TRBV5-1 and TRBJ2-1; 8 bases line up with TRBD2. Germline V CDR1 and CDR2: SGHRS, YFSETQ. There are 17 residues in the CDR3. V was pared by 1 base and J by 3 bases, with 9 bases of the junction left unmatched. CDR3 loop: CASSLRGAGTSYNEQFF. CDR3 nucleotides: TGCGCCAGCAGCTTGCGAGGGGCCGGGACTAGCTACAATGAGCAGTTCTTC.

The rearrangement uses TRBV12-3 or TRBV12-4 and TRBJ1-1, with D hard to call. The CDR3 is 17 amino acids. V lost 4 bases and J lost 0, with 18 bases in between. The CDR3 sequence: CASSSDPIVPMNTEAFF. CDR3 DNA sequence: TGTGCCAGCAGTTCTGACCCGATTGTTCCCATGAACACTGAAGCTTTCTTT.